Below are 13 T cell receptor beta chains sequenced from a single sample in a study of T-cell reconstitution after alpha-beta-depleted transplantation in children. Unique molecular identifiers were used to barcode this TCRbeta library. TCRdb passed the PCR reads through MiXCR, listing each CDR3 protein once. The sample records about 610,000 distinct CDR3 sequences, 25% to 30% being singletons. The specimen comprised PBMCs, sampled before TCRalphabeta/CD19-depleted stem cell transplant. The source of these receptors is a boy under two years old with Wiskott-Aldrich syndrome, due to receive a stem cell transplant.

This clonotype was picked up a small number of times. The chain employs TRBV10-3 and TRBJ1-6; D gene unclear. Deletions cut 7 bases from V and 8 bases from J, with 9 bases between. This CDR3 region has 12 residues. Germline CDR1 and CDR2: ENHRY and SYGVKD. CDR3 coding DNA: TGTGCCATCACGAGTGGGTATTCACCCCTCCACTTT. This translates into CAITSGYSPLHF.

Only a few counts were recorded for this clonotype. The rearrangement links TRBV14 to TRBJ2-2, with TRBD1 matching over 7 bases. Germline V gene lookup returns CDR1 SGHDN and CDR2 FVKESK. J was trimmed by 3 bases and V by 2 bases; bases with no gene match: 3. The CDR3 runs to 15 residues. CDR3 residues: CASSQLDRDTGELFF. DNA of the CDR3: TGTGCCAGCAGCCAATTAGACAGGGACACCGGGGAGCTGTTTTTT.

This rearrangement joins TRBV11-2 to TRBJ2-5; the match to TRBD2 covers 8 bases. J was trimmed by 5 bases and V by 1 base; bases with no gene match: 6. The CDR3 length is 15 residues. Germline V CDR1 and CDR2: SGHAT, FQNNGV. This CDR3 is CASSLATAGVETQYF. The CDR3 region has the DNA TGTGCCAGCAGCTTAGCTACAGCGGGAGTTGAGACCCAGTACTTC.

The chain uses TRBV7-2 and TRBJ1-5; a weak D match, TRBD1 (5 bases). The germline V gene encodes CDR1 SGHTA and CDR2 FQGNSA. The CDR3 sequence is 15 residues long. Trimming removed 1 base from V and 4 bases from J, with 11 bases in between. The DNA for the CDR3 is TGTGCCAGCAGCTTAGTGGCAGGGTGGAATCAGCCCCAGCATTTT. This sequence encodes CASSLVAGWNQPQHF. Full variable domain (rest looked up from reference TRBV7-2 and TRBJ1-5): GAGVSQSPSNKVTEKGKDVELRCDPISGHTALYWYRQSLGQGLEFLIYFQGNSAPDKSGLPSDRFSAERTGGSVSTLTIQRTQQEDSAVYLCASSLVAGWNQPQHFGDGTRLSIL.

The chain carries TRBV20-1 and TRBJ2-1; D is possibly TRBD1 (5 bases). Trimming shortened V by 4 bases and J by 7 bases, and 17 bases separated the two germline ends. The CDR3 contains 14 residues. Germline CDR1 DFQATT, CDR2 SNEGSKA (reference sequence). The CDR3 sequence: CSAIRTKDENEQFF. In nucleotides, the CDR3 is TGCAGTGCTATTCGGACAAAGGATGAGAATGAGCAGTTCTTC.

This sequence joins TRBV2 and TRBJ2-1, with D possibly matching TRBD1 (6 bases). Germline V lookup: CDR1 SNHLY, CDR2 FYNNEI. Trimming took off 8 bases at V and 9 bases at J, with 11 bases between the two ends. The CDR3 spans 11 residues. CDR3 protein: CASLRGSEQFF. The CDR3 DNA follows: TGTGCCAGCCTTAGGGGGTCTGAGCAGTTCTTC.

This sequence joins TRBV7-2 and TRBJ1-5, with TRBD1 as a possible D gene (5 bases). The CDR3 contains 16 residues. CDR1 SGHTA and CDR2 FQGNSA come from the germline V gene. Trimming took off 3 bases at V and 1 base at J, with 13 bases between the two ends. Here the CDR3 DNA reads TGTGCCAGCAGCTTGGCCGGGACCGGGAGCAATCAGCCCCAGCATTTT. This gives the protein CASSLAGTGSNQPQHF.

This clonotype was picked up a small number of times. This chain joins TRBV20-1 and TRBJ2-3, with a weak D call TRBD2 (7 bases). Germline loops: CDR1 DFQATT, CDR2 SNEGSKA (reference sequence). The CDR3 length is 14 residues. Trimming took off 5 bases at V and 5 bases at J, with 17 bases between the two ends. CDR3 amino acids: CSASDGGPQDTQYF. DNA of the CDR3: TGCAGTGCTTCGGACGGGGGGCCCCAAGATACGCAGTATTTT.

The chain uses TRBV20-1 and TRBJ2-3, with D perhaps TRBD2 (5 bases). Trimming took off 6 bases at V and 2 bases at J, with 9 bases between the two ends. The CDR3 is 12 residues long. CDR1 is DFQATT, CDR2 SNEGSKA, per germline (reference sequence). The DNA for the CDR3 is TGCAGTGCGGGAGAAAACACAGATACGCAGTATTTT. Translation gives CSAGENTDTQYF.

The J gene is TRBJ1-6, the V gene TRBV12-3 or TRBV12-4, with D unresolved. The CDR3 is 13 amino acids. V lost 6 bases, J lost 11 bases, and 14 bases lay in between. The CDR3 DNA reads TGTGCCAGCAGATCGAGCCGGGATACACCCCTCCACTTT. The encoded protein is CASRSSRDTPLHF.

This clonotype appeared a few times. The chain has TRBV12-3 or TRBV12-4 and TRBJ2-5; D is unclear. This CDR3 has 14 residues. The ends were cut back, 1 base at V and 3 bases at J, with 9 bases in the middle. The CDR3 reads CASSLVDEKETQYF. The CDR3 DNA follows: TGTGCCAGCAGTTTAGTGGACGAGAAAGAGACCCAGTACTTC.

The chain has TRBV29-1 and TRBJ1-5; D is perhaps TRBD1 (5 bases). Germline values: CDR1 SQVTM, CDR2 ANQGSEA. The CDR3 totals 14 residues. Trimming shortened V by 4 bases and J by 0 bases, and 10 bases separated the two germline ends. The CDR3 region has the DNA TGCAGCGTTGGTGGACACAATAGCAATCAGCCCCAGCATTTT. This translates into CSVGGHNSNQPQHF.

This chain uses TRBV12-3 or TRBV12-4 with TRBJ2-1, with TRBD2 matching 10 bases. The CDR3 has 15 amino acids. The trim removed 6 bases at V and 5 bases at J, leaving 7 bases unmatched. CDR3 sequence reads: CASSPGLAIHNEQFF. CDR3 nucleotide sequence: TGTGCCAGCAGCCCGGGACTAGCGATACACAATGAGCAGTTCTTC.